These T cell receptor beta chains were read from a single sample in a study of T-cell memory formation after mild COVID-19. TCRdb processed the 5' RACE reads anew with MiXCR; each CDR3 protein has one entry. Here the sample spans 150,000 or so distinct CDR3 sequences, roughly 31% being singletons. What was sequenced was PBMCs or a T cell subset sorted from them (not recorded which). The receptors stem from an adult woman who had mild COVID-19 (a few samples of this study predate the infection). Cell type and time point are not known. Each CDR3 is given with its conserved first and last residue. The D gene is left open where the match is weak. Size is stated for part of the rows, as once, few or many counts, or as a class when the clone is expanded.

TRBD1	-	TRBJ2-1	TRBV9	CASSPQTGPNEQFF	TGTGCCAGCAGCCCCCAGACAGGGCCGAATGAGCAGTTCTTC
TRBD2	-	TRBJ2-7	TRBV24-1	CATSEGAGADEQYF	TGTGCCACCAGTGAAGGAGCGGGAGCCGACGAGCAGTACTTC
-	-	TRBJ2-7	TRBV7-2	CASSFVSRDEQYF	TGTGCCAGCAGCTTTGTCAGCAGGGACGAGCAGTACTTC
TRBD1	-	TRBJ2-1	TRBV10-3	CAISAPPGTGDGEQFF	TGTGCCATCAGTGCGCCGCCCGGGACAGGGGATGGTGAGCAGTTCTTC
-	few	TRBJ2-3	TRBV24-1	CATSDSGTRTDTQYF	TGTGCCACCAGTGATTCCGGGACTCGCACAGATACGCAGTATTTT
-	-	TRBJ2-7	TRBV6-2/TRBV6-3	CASSYTGTHQGLEQYF	TGTGCCAGCAGTTACACCGGGACCCACCAGGGGCTCGAGCAGTACTTC
-	-	TRBJ2-1	TRBV10-3	CAISESGWNEQFF	TGTGCCATCAGTGAGTCAGGGTGGAATGAGCAGTTCTTC
-	-	TRBJ2-7	TRBV20-1	CSARDSGQSLF	TGCAGTGCTAGAGATTCAGGGCAGTCACTCTTC
TRBD2	-	TRBJ2-3	TRBV7-2	CASSLAGLAGVIADTQYF	TGTGCCAGCAGCTTAGCGGGGCTAGCGGGAGTAATAGCAGATACGCAGTATTTT
-	once	TRBJ1-2	TRBV7-9	CASSPLGAGQYFYGYTF	TGTGCCAGCAGCCCCCTAGGAGCCGGACAGTATTTCTATGGCTACACCTTC
-	few	TRBJ1-5	TRBV6-6	CASRPTGFNQPQHF	TGTGCCAGCAGGCCGACAGGCTTCAATCAGCCCCAGCATTTT
-	few	TRBJ1-3	TRBV5-1	CASSLPGAGNTIYF	TGCGCCAGCAGCTTGCCCGGGGCTGGAAACACCATATATTTT
-	few	TRBJ2-3	TRBV27	CASSSGTSRTDTQYF	TGTGCCAGCAGTTCCGGGACCTCCAGAACGGATACGCAGTATTTT
-	few	TRBJ2-3	TRBV6-4	CASSDSPGGATDTQYF	TGTGCCAGCAGTGACTCACCGGGGGGCGCCACAGATACGCAGTATTTT
-	-	TRBJ1-5	TRBV4-1	CASSQEIGSGQPQHF	TGCGCCAGCAGCCAAGAGATAGGTTCGGGTCAGCCCCAGCATTTT
-	once	TRBJ1-4	TRBV7-2	CASSSLGTEKLFF	TGTGCCAGCAGCTCGTTGGGAACCGAAAAACTGTTTTTT
-	-	TRBJ1-1	TRBV7-8	CASSLGDTGRAFF	TGTGCCAGCAGCTTAGGAGACACAGGGAGGGCTTTCTTT
-	-	TRBJ1-6	TRBV3-1	CASSPDSSYNSPLHF	TGTGCCAGCAGCCCGGACAGCTCCTATAATTCACCCCTCCACTTT
-	-	TRBJ2-3	TRBV7-3	CASSFLGSRAPPDTQYF	TGTGCCAGCAGCTTCCTCGGGTCTCGGGCGCCCCCAGATACGCAGTATTTT
-	-	TRBJ2-7	TRBV6-5	CASRLWTGQGYEQYF	TGTGCCAGCAGGTTATGGACGGGACAAGGCTACGAGCAGTACTTC
-	-	TRBJ2-7	TRBV14	CASSQVFYEQYF	TGTGCCAGCAGCCAAGTCTTCTACGAGCAGTACTTC
-	many	TRBJ2-1	TRBV24-1	CATSDKNRVQFF	TGTGCCACCAGTGATAAAAATAGGGTCCAGTTCTTC
TRBD2	-	TRBJ2-1	TRBV18	CASSPPGLAAYNEQFF	TGTGCCAGCTCACCACCGGGACTAGCGGCATACAATGAGCAGTTCTTC
-	-	TRBJ2-3	TRBV12-3/TRBV12-4	CASSFQKGLSDTQYF	TGTGCCAGCAGTTTTCAGAAGGGTTTATCAGATACGCAGTATTTT